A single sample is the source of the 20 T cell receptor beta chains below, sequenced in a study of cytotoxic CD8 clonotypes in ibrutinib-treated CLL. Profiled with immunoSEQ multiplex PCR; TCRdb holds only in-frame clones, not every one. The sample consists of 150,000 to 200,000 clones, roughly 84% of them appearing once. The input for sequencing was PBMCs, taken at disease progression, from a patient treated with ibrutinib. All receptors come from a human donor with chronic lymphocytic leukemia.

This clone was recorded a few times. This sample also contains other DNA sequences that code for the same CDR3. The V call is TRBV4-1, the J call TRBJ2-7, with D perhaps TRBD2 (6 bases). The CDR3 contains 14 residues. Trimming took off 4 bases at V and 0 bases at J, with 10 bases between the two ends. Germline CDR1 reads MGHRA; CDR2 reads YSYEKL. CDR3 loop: CASSLAALSYEQYF. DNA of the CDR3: TGCGCCAGCAGCCTAGCGGCGCTCTCCTACGAGCAGTACTTC.

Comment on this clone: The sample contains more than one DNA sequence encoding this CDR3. CDR3: CASSPYNEQFF. The CDR3 nucleotides are TGTGCCAGCAGCCCTTACAATGAGCAGTTCTTC. This chain links TRBV28 with TRBJ2-1; D remains ambiguous. V was shortened by 6 bases and J by 4 bases, with 4 bases between the two germline ends. This CDR3 region has 11 residues. In germline, CDR1 is MDHEN, CDR2 SYDVKM. The whole variable domain, remainder taken from reference TRBV28 and TRBJ2-1, is DVKVTQSSRYLVKRTGEKVFLECVQDMDHENMFWYRQDPGLGLRLIYFSYDVKMKEKGDIPEGYSVSREKKERFSLILESASTNQTSMYLCASSPYNEQFFGPGTRLTVL.

The CDR3 bases are TGTGCCATCACCCCCGCGGGACAGGGTACGAATGAGCAGTTCTTC. Its translation is CAITPAGQGTNEQFF. This sequence joins TRBV6-1 and TRBJ2-1; 9 nucleotides line up with TRBD1. Germline assignment: CDR1 MNHNS and CDR2 SASEGT. Trimming removed 10 bases from V and 7 bases from J; junction bases left unmatched: 14. The CDR3 has 15 amino acids.

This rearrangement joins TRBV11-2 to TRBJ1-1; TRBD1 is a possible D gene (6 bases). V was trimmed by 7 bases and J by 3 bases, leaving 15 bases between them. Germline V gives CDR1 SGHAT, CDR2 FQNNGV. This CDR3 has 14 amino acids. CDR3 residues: CASNQQGLDTEAFF. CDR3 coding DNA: TGTGCCAGCAACCAACAGGGACTGGACACTGAAGCTTTCTTT.

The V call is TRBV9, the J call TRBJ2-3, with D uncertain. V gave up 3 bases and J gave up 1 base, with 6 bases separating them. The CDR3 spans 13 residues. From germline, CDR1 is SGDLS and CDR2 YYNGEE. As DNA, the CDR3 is TGTGCCAGCAGCGCCGTCGGCACAGATACGCAGTATTTT. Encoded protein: CASSAVGTDTQYF.

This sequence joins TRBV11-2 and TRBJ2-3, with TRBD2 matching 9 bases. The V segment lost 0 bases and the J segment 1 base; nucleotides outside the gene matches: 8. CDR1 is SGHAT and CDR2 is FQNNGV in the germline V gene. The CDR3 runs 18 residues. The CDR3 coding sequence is TGTGCCAGCAGCTTAGATCCCCCCGCGGGAGGGGGCACAGATACGCAGTATTTT. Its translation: CASSLDPPAGGGTDTQYF. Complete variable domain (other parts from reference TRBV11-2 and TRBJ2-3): EAGVAQSPRYKIIEKRQSVAFWCNPISGHATLYWYQQILGQGPKLLIQFQNNGVVDDSQLPKDRFSAERLKGVDSTLKIQPAKLEDSAVYLCASSLDPPAGGGTDTQYFGPGTRLTVL.

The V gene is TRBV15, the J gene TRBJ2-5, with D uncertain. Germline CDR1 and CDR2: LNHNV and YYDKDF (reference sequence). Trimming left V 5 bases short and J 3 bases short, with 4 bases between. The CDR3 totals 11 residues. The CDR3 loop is CATSGKETQYF. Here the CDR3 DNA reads TGTGCCACCAGCGGAAAAGAGACCCAGTACTTC.

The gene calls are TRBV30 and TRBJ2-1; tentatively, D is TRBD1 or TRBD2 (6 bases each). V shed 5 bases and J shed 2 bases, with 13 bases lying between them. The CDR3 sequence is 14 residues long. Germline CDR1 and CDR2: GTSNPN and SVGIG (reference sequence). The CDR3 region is CAWGGLSAYNEQFF. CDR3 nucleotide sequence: TGTGCCTGGGGGGGGCTAAGCGCCTACAATGAGCAGTTCTTC.

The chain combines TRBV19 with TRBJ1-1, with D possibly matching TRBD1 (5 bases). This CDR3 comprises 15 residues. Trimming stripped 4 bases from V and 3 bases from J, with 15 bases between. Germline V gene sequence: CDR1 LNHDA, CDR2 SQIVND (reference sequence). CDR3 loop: CASSTSSGGDTEAFF. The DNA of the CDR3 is TGTGCCAGTAGTACCTCGTCCGGGGGGGACACTGAAGCTTTCTTT. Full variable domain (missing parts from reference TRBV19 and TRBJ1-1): DGGITQSPKYLFRKEGQNVTLSCEQNLNHDAMYWYRQDPGQGLRLIYYSQIVNDFQKGDIAEGYSVSREKKESFPLTVTSAQKNPTAFYLCASSTSSGGDTEAFFGQGTRLTVV.

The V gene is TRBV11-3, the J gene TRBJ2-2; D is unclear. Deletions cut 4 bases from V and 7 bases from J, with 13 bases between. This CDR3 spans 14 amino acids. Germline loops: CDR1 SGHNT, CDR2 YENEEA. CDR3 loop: CASSSGGGVGELFF. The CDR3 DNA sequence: TGTGCCAGCAGCTCGGGTGGTGGGGTCGGGGAGCTGTTTTTT.

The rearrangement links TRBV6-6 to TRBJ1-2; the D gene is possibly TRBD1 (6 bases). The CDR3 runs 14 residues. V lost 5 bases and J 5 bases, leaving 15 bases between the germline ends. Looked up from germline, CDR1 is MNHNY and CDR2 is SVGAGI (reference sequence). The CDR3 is CASSIQGPFYGYTF. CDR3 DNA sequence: TGTGCCAGCAGTATTCAGGGGCCATTTTATGGCTACACCTTC.

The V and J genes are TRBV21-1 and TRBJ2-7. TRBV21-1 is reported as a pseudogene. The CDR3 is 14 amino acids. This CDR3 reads CASSPGPKIREQYF. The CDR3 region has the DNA TGTGCCAGCAGCCCCGGTCCGAAAATTAGGGAGCAGTACTTC.

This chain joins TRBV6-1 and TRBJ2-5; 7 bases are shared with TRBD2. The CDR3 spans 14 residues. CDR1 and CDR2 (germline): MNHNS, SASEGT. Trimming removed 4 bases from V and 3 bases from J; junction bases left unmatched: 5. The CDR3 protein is CASSAGLAEETQYF. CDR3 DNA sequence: TGTGCCAGCAGTGCTGGGCTAGCGGAAGAGACCCAGTACTTC.

CDR3 residues: CAISPIPRSYEQYF. CDR3 DNA sequence: TGTGCCATCAGCCCGATACCTCGGTCGTACGAGCAGTACTTC. V gene TRBV10-3 combines with J gene TRBJ2-7; D remains ambiguous. Between the trimmed V and J ends, which lost 6 bases and 4 bases, there was a span of 16 bases. This CDR3 is built from 14 residues. Germline CDR1 is ENHRY and CDR2 is SYGVKD.

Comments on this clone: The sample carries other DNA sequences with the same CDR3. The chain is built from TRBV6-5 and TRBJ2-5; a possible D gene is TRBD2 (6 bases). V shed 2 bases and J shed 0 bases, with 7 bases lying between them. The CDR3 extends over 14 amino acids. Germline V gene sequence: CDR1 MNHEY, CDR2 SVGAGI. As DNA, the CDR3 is TGTGCCAGCAGTTACGGCGGGAACCAAGAGACCCAGTACTTC. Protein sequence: CASSYGGNQETQYF.

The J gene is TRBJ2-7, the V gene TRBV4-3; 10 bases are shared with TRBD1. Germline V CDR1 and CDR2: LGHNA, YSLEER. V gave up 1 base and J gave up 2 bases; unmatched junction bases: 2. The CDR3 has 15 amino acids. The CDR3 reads CASSQGTGGPYEQYF. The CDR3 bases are TGCGCCAGCAGCCAAGGGACAGGGGGTCCCTACGAGCAGTACTTC.

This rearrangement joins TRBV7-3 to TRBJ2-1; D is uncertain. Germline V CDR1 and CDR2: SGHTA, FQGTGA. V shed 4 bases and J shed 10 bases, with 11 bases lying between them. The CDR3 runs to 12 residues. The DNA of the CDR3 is TGTGCCAGCAGCTCCCCGCAAGGGGAGCAGTTCTTC. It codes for CASSSPQGEQFF.

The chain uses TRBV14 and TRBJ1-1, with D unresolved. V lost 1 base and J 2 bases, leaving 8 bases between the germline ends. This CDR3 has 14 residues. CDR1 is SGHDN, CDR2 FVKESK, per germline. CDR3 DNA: TGTGCCAGCAGCCAAGGGCAAGTTAACACTGAAGCTTTCTTT. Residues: CASSQGQVNTEAFF.

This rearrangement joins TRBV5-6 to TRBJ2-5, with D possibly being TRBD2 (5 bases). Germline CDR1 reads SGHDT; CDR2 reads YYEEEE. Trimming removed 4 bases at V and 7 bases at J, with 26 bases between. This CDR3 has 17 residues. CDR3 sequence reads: CASSRIALRRDRRTQYF. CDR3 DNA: TGTGCCAGCAGCCGTATAGCGTTGAGGCGCGATCGTAGGACCCAGTACTTC.

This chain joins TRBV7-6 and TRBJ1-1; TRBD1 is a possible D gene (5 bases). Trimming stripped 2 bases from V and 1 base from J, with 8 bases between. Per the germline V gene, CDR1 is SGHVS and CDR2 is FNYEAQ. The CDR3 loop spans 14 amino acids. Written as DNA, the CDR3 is TGTGCCAGCAGCTTACGAGGGGAGAACACTGAAGCTTTCTTT. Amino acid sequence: CASSLRGENTEAFF.